This T cell receptor beta chain was profiled in a study of T cell repertoires in cytomegalovirus infection. Study overall: Through public TCR beta signatures, both CMV infection and matching HLA type were indicated.

The CDR3 is 13 residues long. V lost 3 bases and J lost 6, with 12 bases in between. CDR1 and CDR2 from the germline V gene are SGHNT and YENEEA. Each CDR3 protein gets one entry after TCRdb re-called the reads with MiXCR. This repertoire shows 150,000 to 200,000 distinct CDR3 sequences, 28% found once; its top ten account for roughly 32%. The chain combines TRBV11-3 with TRBJ2-7, with D possibly being TRBD2 (6 bases). This clonotype originated in a human donor in good health (CMV status not recorded). Some clones in this sample may be carry-over from other donors' samples. The sequencing sample was made of PBMCs. The CDR3 coding sequence is TGTGCCAGCAGCTTTAACGGGGGAGGCGAGCAGTACTTC. This gives the protein CASSFNGGGEQYF.